This T cell receptor (beta chain) is from a study of immune cell composition in non-small cell lung cancer (dated by TCRdb to the late 2010s). Study-level background: To assign histologic subtype, which was mostly lung adenocarcinoma or squamous cell carcinoma, H&E was combined with p63, CK5, Napsin A and TTF-1 immunohistochemistry. Several tumour specimens with TCR-beta data were rare histological subtypes and were excluded from the subtype comparisons. TCR-beta sequencing from Adaptive Biotechnologies was done on approximately 35 paired sets of NSCLC tumour and non-adjacent lung specimens and on 20 to 30 tumour-only specimens. Supplementary cohort #1 consisted of more than 8 lung adenocarcinoma cases with paired tumour/lung TCR-beta sequencing and with TIL populations generated to assess tumour reactivity.

Normal lung samples came from the same patient and were non-adjacent lung tissue collected as far from the tumour as possible, with a minimum distance of 3 cm. From frozen aliquots of unsorted single-cell suspensions, genomic DNA was isolated using the QIAamp DNA kit. Tissues were received within 2 hours of resection and were immediately processed into single-cell suspensions. Tissue was mechanically dissociated and enzymatically digested with DNase I, collagenase I and hyaluronidase for approximately 31 minutes at 37 °C, then filtered and RBC-lysed. In the case of this clone: Its antigen remains unidentified. Base qualities are not recorded, but no much larger clone differs from it by a single base.

From its cysteine to its phenylalanine, the CDR3 spans 12 amino acids. The read is trimmed to its CDR3 DNA, 36 bases read in frame from base 1. Via the germline V gene (reference sequence), CDR1 is LNHNV and CDR2 YYDKDF. The trim is 5 bases for V and 7 bases for J, with a gap of 9 bases between the germline ends. A two-step multiplex PCR was used to amplify TCR-beta CDR3 regions from genomic DNA, and Illumina-compatible adaptors were added in the second step. TCR-beta immunosequencing was performed on an Illumina platform as a commercial immunoSEQ service. The study's own analysis went as follows. Repertoires were summarised by productive clonality and by Top 10 Clones, defined as the percentage of T-cell templates derived from the ten most frequent sequences. Productive clonality had a range of 0 to 1, where 1 means a monoclonal population. Tumour-associated clones were defined as sequences comprising at least 0.1% of tumour T-cell templates but absent from matched non-adjacent lung, identified via log10 scatter plots. Student's t-tests were used for two-group comparisons, ANOVA was used for stages, and linear regression was used for relationships, with analyses conducted in GraphPad Prism7 and R. This is the immuneACCESS table as TCRdb keeps it, with only in-frame sequences that have V and J called. A part of the clones is gone; compared with another copy, unresolved V genes explain less than half, and the rest is unexplained. V and J calls and clone size are those listed in that table; D and trimming were worked out from the DNA. The sample table shows about 1,700 clones, and under 75% are seen once. The ten largest make up approximately 20% of the sample.

What the authors observed across the whole study: No significant correlation was found between tumour TCR-beta clonality and smoking pack-years. Tumour-associated clones >0.5% were found in nearly half of NSCLC cases, namely in 25% to 40% of adenocarcinomas versus 70% to 80% of squamous carcinomas. Only around ten cases were included in the reactivity cohort, and sequence sharing between tumour-reactive clones and the dominant in vivo tumour-associated clones was not shown. In 10 adenocarcinoma cases, maximal tumour-associated clone frequency correlated strongly with TIL tumour reactivity, whereas overall clonality did not.

The rearranged segments are TRBV15 and TRBJ2-1, and perhaps TRBD1 as D gene, on 6 matching bases. This receptor was obtained from a human donor with non-small cell lung cancer. Sequenced input: non-adjacent lung tissue. CDR3 loop: CATSPQGNEQFF. In nucleotides, the sequence is TGTGCCACCAGCCCCCAGGGGAATGAGCAGTTCTTC.